A single sample gave rise to the 19 T cell receptor beta chains below, sequenced in a study of blood T cell repertoires in COVID-19. Sequenced by immunoSEQ multiplex PCR; TCRdb stores in-frame clones only, minus some. The repertoire holds about 330,000 clones, with around four fifths as singletons. The sequencing sample was made of peripheral blood. These receptors originate from a woman between 50 and 59 years old with acute or convalescent COVID-19.

This chain links TRBV3-1 (or the pseudogene TRBV3-2) with TRBJ2-3, with 8 bases identical to TRBD1. The germline CDR1 and CDR2 sequences are LGHDT and YNNKEL (reference sequence). J gave up 5 bases and V 3 bases, and 7 bases lay outside the gene matches. There are 15 residues in the CDR3. CDR3 in amino acids: CASSQTQGAGDTQYF. For the CDR3, the DNA is TGTGCCAGCAGCCAGACTCAGGGGGCGGGAGATACGCAGTATTTT.

This clone turned up a few times. The gene calls are TRBV5-4 and TRBJ1-1; no clear D gene. In germline, CDR1 is SGHNT, CDR2 YYREEE (reference sequence). The CDR3 is made up of 12 amino acids. V was trimmed by 2 bases and J by 1 base, leaving 3 bases between them. The DNA of the CDR3 is TGTGCCAGCAGCTTCGGGAACACTGAAGCTTTCTTT. Protein: CASSFGNTEAFF.

Points on this clone: This CDR3 is also generated by other DNA sequences in the sample. V and J are TRBV11-3 and TRBJ1-1; TRBD1 matches at 7 bases. The CDR3 sequence is 14 residues long. Losses at the gene ends were 5 bases for V and 1 base for J; bases not matched to a gene: 4. CDR1 and CDR2 (germline): SGHNT, YENEEA. The chain's CDR3 is CASSPGTANTEAFF. CDR3 DNA: TGTGCCAGCAGCCCAGGGACAGCGAACACTGAAGCTTTCTTT.

J is TRBJ2-2 and V is TRBV27, with 7 positions matching TRBD2. Germline V CDR1 and CDR2: MNHEY, SMNVEV (reference sequence). With 8 bases clipped from V and 1 base from J, the junction kept 7 bases outside the gene matches. The CDR3 spans 15 residues. DNA for the CDR3: TGTGCCAGCCGGGGGACTACTCGGAACACCGGGGAGCTGTTTTTT. Its protein product is CASRGTTRNTGELFF.

This chain links TRBV14 with TRBJ2-5, with 8 bases fitting TRBD1. This CDR3 has 16 amino acids. The germline gives CDR1 SGHDN, CDR2 FVKESK. V lost 2 bases, J lost 4 bases, and 9 bases stayed unmatched. The DNA of the CDR3 is TGTGCCAGCAGCCAATCCGGGACAGGATCAGGAGAGACCCAGTACTTC. Its translation: CASSQSGTGSGETQYF.

J is TRBJ1-6 and V is TRBV7-2, with 10 positions matching TRBD1. Germline CDR1 SGHTA, CDR2 FQGNSA. This CDR3 has 15 residues. J gave up 7 bases and V 10 bases, and 10 bases lay outside the gene matches. CDR3 residues: CATNDRGRGNSPLHF. CDR3 nucleotide sequence: TGTGCCACCAATGACAGGGGGCGCGGAAATTCACCCCTCCACTTT.

V and J are TRBV5-4 and TRBJ2-6; D possibly corresponds to TRBD1 (7 bases). The germline V gene has CDR1 SGHNT and CDR2 YYREEE (reference sequence). This CDR3 contains 18 residues. Trimming stripped 4 bases from V and 3 bases from J, with 20 bases between. In nucleotides, the CDR3 is TGTGCCAGCAGCGCCTGGAGGGGGCTGTTGGGTGGGGCCAACGTCCTGACTTTC. Its protein product is CASSAWRGLLGGANVLTF. Drawing the rest from reference TRBV5-4 and TRBJ2-6, the complete variable domain is ETGVTQSPTHLIKTRGQQVTLRCSSQSGHNTVSWYQQALGQGPQFIFQYYREEENGRGNFPPRFSGLQFPNYSSELNVNALELDDSALYLCASSAWRGLLGGANVLTFGAGSRLTVL.

V usage is TRBV3-1 (or the pseudogene TRBV3-2) and J usage is TRBJ1-5, with no clear D. CDR1 and CDR2 (germline): LGHDT, YNNKEL (reference sequence). The CDR3 is 16 amino acids. The germline V and J ends were trimmed by 1 base and 0 bases, with 10 bases remaining between them. The CDR3 DNA reads as TGTGCCAGCAGCCAAGGAGGGTATTCTAGCAATCAGCCCCAGCATTTT. Amino acid sequence: CASSQGGYSSNQPQHF.

The rearrangement uses TRBV3-1 (or the pseudogene TRBV3-2) and TRBJ2-1; 7 bases are shared with TRBD2. Germline V lookup: CDR1 LGHDT, CDR2 YNNKEL (reference sequence). The ends lost 2 bases at V and 3 bases at J; junction bases unmatched: 7. CDR3 length: 16 amino acids. The CDR3: CASSQSLLAVYNEQFF. The CDR3 bases are TGTGCCAGCAGCCAATCACTGCTAGCGGTCTACAATGAGCAGTTCTTC.

V and J are TRBV7-8 and TRBJ2-3; D gene unclear. There are 15 residues in the CDR3. V lost 4 bases to trimming and J lost 2 bases, with 13 bases between them. Per the germline V gene, CDR1 is SGHVS and CDR2 is FQNEAQ. The CDR3 is CASSSSGIFTDTQYF. CDR3 bases: TGTGCCAGCAGCTCTTCTGGCATATTCACAGATACGCAGTATTTT.

The rearrangement uses TRBV27 and TRBJ1-6; 10 nucleotides match TRBD1. With 3 bases clipped from V and 7 bases from J, the junction kept 3 bases outside the gene matches. Germline V gene data show CDR1 as MNHEY and CDR2 as SMNVEV (reference sequence). This CDR3 is built from 15 residues. CDR3 sequence: CASSFSTGGNSPLHF. CDR3 in DNA: TGTGCCAGCAGTTTCTCGACAGGGGGCAATTCACCCCTCCACTTT.

The V gene is TRBV7-8, the J gene TRBJ1-5, with D perhaps matching TRBD1 (6 bases). The germline CDR1 and CDR2 sequences are SGHVS and FQNEAQ. V lost 5 bases and J lost 4, with 9 bases in between. This CDR3 has 13 residues. CDR3 in DNA: TGTGCCAGCAGCCGCGACAGGAATCAGCCCCAGCATTTT. Protein: CASSRDRNQPQHF.

The count of this clone is one. The chain recombines TRBV2 with TRBJ2-7, with D perhaps TRBD1 (6 bases). Germline CDR1 and CDR2: SNHLY and FYNNEI. Trimming shortened V by 6 bases and J by 2 bases, and 14 bases separated the two germline ends. The CDR3 runs to 14 residues. CDR3 DNA sequence: TGTGCCAGCAGAACAGGGACGACTCCCTACGAGCAGTACGTC. It encodes CASRTGTTPYEQYV.

The J gene is TRBJ1-2, the V gene TRBV6-2 or TRBV6-3; 7 bases match TRBD1. In germline, CDR1 is MNHEY, CDR2 SVGEGT. This CDR3 is built from 15 residues. The trim removed 2 bases at V and 1 base at J, leaving 4 bases unmatched. The DNA for the CDR3 is TGTGCCAGCAGTTACAACCGGGACAGTAACTATGGCTACACCTTC. Translation: CASSYNRDSNYGYTF.

This clone was recorded at least ten times. The J gene is TRBJ1-3, the V gene TRBV28, with D possibly TRBD1 on 5 matching bases. V lost 5 bases to trimming and J lost 4 bases, with 15 bases between them. From germline, CDR1 is MDHEN and CDR2 SYDVKM. This CDR3 is 15 amino acids long. The DNA of the CDR3 is TGTGCCAGCAGTAAAATAGGGGCCAGGGGAAACACCATATATTTT. Its translation is CASSKIGARGNTIYF.

V gene TRBV5-5 combines with J gene TRBJ2-7, with D perhaps TRBD1 (6 bases). Germline values: CDR1 SGHKS, CDR2 YYEKEE (reference sequence). The CDR3 spans 13 residues. The germline V and J ends were trimmed by 0 bases and 9 bases, with 13 bases remaining between them. CDR3 loop: CASSLGQARGQYV. Written as DNA, the CDR3 is TGTGCCAGCAGCTTGGGACAGGCCCGAGGGCAGTACGTC.

V and J are TRBV3-1 (or the pseudogene TRBV3-2) and TRBJ2-5; the match to TRBD1 covers 9 bases. Unmatched junction bases numbered 6, after V lost 5 bases and J lost 5 bases. This CDR3 has 14 amino acids. The germline gives CDR1 LGHDT, CDR2 YNNKEL (reference sequence). The CDR3 DNA reads TGTGCCAGCAGCAGAACAGGGGGCGCCGAGACCCAGTACTTC. It specifies CASSRTGGAETQYF.

The gene calls are TRBV2 and TRBJ2-4; 7 bases line up with TRBD2. Germline values: CDR1 SNHLY, CDR2 FYNNEI. Losses at the gene ends were 5 bases for V and 6 bases for J; bases not matched to a gene: 7. This CDR3 spans 14 amino acids. CDR3 loop: CASSTEGGVNIQYF. For the CDR3, the DNA is TGTGCCAGCAGTACGGAGGGAGGGGTAAACATTCAGTACTTC.

The CDR3 nucleotides read TGTGCCAGCAGACGGGACACTGAAGCTTTCTTT. Its protein is CASRRDTEAFF. The V and J genes are TRBV7-8 and TRBJ1-1; D unresolved. Germline values: CDR1 SGHVS, CDR2 FQNEAQ. This CDR3 spans 11 amino acids. V gave up 6 bases and J gave up 3 bases, with 5 bases separating them.